This T cell receptor (beta chain) was sequenced during a study of control samples from healthy donors and cancer patients. V lost 4 bases, J lost 2 bases, and 22 bases lay in between. The germline V gene has CDR1 SGHDN and CDR2 FVKESK. The CDR3 consists of 18 residues. Sequencing was performed with immunoSEQ multiplex PCR; in TCRdb, only in-frame clones are kept and a portion is missing. Among 120,000 or so clones listed, around 86% were seen once. The sequence came from a man in his forties in good health. The chain employs TRBV14 and TRBJ2-3; D gene unclear. Input material: blood. CDR3 region: CASSPFGSATSITDTQYF. CDR3 DNA sequence: TGTGCCAGCAGCCCGTTCGGCAGCGCCACTTCTATCACAGATACGCAGTATTTT.